What follows are 2 T cell receptor beta chains derived from one specimen sequenced in a study of beta chain features in type 1 diabetes. Expressed TCRB transcripts got sequenced, as all isolated RNA was reverse transcribed. Clones were sequenced by immunoSEQ multiplex PCR, and TCRdb holds only the in-frame ones, with some missing. Of fewer than 550,000 clones listed, about an eighth are singletons. Sequencing used naive CD4+ T cells from blood. These receptors were collected from a woman aged 18-35 years in good health.

This clone appeared once. This chain joins TRBV7-2 and TRBJ2-2; D is possibly TRBD2 (5 bases). The germline V and J ends were trimmed by 1 base and 1 base, with 10 bases remaining between them. Germline V gene data show CDR1 as SGHTA and CDR2 as FQGNSA. This CDR3 comprises 16 residues. Here the CDR3 reads CASSLGLARNTGELFF. CDR3 sequence (DNA): TGTGCCAGCAGCTTAGGGCTAGCTAGGAACACCGGGGAGCTGTTTTTT.

J is TRBJ2-7 and V is TRBV7-6, with TRBD2 matching over 12 bases. The CDR3 covers 16 residues. Germline V CDR1 and CDR2: SGHVS, FNYEAQ. V was clipped by 5 bases and J by 0 bases; unmatched bases: 5. The CDR3 is CASSGLAGNPSYEQYF. In nucleotides, the CDR3 is TGTGCCAGCAGCGGACTAGCGGGAAATCCCTCCTACGAGCAGTACTTC.